This is a list of T cell receptor beta chains from one sample in a study of T cell repertoires in cytomegalovirus infection. TCRdb reanalysed the reads using MiXCR and keeps one entry per CDR3 protein. The profile shows around 130,000 distinct CDR3 sequences, roughly 9% of them singletons. The sample was PBMCs. These receptors were obtained from a human donor in good health (CMV status not recorded). Some clones in this sample may be carry-over from other donors' samples. The CDR3 runs from the conserved cysteine through the conserved F or W.

j_call v_call cdr3_aa
TRBJ2-5 TRBV7-2 CASSPGLKETQYF
TRBJ2-7 TRBV5-1 CASSPDGISPYEQYF
TRBJ2-1 TRBV7-2 CASSLRAERNEQFF
TRBJ2-3 TRBV20-1 CSAAQNSGGPYDTQYF
TRBJ2-5 TRBV12-3/TRBV12-4 CASSAGVTYQETQYF
TRBJ1-1 TRBV7-8 CASSLGRGEYTEAFF
TRBJ2-2 TRBV5-1 CASSLFFSGELFF
TRBJ2-3 TRBV2 CASSSPTGGSGTDTQYF
TRBJ1-1 TRBV28 CASSNFFTEAFF
TRBJ1-2 TRBV7-2 CASSLLGQGANYGYTF
TRBJ2-5 TRBV7-6 CASSLEGLAGETQYF
TRBJ2-7 TRBV30 CAWSPFGGTSYEQYF
TRBJ2-3 TRBV10-3 CAISESTINTGDTQYF
TRBJ2-7 TRBV28 CASSLLRGGVEQYF
TRBJ1-2 TRBV2 CASVGEPYGYTF
TRBJ2-1 TRBV6-2/TRBV6-3 CASSYVNGLHNEQFF
TRBJ2-1 TRBV7-2 CASSGDWYNEQFF
TRBJ2-7 TRBV30 CAWSEIRGYEQYF
TRBJ1-1 TRBV12-3/TRBV12-4 CASSPLGQGVTEAFF
TRBJ2-7 TRBV23-1 CASSQGAEQYF
TRBJ2-1 TRBV6-2/TRBV6-3 CASSWATSGGASEQFF
TRBJ1-1 TRBV11-2 CASRYHSGTEAFF
TRBJ2-3 TRBV20-1 CSARGTSPTDTQYF
TRBJ1-5 TRBV20-1 CSARDLQGSKPQHF
TRBJ2-3 TRBV29-1 CSVLKPSTDTQYF
TRBJ2-3 TRBV7-9 CASSFGTGTSELTDTQYF
TRBJ1-6 TRBV2 CASRQGNNSPLHF
TRBJ2-2 TRBV29-1 CSVEDRGKAGELFF
TRBJ2-5 TRBV28 CASCWTSGGETQYF
TRBJ1-2 TRBV28 CASSLSIPSPTLAYGYTF
TRBJ1-4 TRBV2 CASNDRMNEKLFF
TRBJ1-2 TRBV5-1 CASSLDPGGGYTF
NA TRBV20-1 CSVPTSGPDNEQYF
TRBJ2-7 TRBV29-1 CSASKGAYEQYF
TRBJ2-2 TRBV5-6 CASSLLGGRIGELFF
TRBJ2-1 TRBV7-8 CASSLELAGTSYLNEQFF
TRBJ1-5 TRBV4-1 CASSQDRRSNQPQHF
TRBJ2-5 TRBV18 CASSPRGQETQYF
TRBJ2-3 TRBV7-8 CASSLSHTDTQYF
TRBJ2-1 TRBV27 CASSLGLLNEQFF
TRBJ2-1 TRBV12-3/TRBV12-4 CASNNRVNEQFF
TRBJ2-1 TRBV19 CASRDQTSGRDEQFF
TRBJ2-5 TRBV28 CASSLWPVVETQYF